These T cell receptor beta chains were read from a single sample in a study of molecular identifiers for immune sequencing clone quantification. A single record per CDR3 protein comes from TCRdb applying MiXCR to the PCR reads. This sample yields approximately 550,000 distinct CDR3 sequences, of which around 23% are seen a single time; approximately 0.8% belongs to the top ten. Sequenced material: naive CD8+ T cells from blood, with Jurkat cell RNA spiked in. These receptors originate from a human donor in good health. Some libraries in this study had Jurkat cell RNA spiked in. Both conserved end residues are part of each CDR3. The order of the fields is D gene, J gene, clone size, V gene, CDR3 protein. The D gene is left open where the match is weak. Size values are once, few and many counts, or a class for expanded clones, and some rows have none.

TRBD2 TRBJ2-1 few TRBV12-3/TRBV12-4 CASSLPAGGPNNEQFF
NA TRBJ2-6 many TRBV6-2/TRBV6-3 CASSVDYGANVLTF
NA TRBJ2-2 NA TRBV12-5 CASGLGVMAGELFF
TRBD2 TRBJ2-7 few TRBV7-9 CASSLYSGRADEQYF
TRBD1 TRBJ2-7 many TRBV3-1 CASSQNRGYEQYF
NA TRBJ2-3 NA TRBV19 CASRRASSTDTQYF
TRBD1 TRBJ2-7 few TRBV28 CASSKGTGYEQYF
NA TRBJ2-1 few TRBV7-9 CASSPINEQFF
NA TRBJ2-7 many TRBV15 CATSRDRGMYEQYF
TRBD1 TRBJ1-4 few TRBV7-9 CASSSAKTGGVDEKLFF
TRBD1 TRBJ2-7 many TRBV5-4 CASSVDRRSSEQYF
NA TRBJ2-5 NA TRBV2 CASRLAAVGEPQYF
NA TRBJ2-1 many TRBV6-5 CASSNLYNEQFF
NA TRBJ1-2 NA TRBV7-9 CASSPETDNYGYTF
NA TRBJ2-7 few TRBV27 CASSLTSRYEQYF
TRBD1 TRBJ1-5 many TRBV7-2 CASSFDLFDRGNQPQHF
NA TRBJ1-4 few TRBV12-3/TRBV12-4 CASTPGPGGEKLFF
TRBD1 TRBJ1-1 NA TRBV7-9 CALEDREGEAFF
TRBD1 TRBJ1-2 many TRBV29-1 CSVIIRDSTYGYTF
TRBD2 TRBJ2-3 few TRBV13 CASSPLGASGGDTQYF
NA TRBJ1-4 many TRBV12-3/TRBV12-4 CASSPWTASNEKLFF
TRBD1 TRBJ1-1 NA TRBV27 CASSYSGGAGSVTEAFF
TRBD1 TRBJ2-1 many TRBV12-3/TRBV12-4 CASSSRDSNNEQFF
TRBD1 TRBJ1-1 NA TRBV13 CASSNRDRGLTEAFF
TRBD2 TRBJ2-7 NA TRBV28 CASSLVAGGNEQYF
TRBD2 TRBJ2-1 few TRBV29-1 CSAQASGYSYNEQFF
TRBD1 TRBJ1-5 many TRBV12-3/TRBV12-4 CASSDLASGGYQPQHF
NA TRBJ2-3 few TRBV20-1 CSARVIAELDNTQYF
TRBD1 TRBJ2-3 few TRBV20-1 CSARDRGQVADTQYF
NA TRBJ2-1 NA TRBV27 CASIGEWGSQFF
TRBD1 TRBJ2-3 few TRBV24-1 CATSDTGGADTQYF
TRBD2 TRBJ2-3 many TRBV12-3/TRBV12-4 CASSLTSGRDTQYF
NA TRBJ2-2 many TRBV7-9 CASSLSMSGELFF
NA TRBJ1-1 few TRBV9 CASSVEAANTEAFF
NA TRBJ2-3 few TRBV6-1 CASSDFRQTTDTQYF
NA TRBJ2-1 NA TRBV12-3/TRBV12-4 CASSPTPNEQFF
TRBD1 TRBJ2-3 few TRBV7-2 CASSSTGDRVFVLDTQYF
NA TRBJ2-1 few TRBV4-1 CASSPGPLVVYEQFF
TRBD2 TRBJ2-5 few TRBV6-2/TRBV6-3 CASSYQPSGRLEETQYF
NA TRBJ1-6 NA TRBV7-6 CASSPTGNNSPLHF
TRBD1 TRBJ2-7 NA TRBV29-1 CSVEDGERTGPYEQYF
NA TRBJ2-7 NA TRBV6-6 CASSYSSRLADYEQYF
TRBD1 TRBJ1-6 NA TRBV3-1 CASSPTGTGDAHSPLHF
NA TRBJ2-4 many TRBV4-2 CASSPSLRGEIAKNIQYF
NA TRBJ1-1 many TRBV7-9 CASSPPAGAEAFF
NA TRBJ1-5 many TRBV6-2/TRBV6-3 CASRPGRGNQPQHF
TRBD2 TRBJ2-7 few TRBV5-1 CASSFDSGYYEQYF
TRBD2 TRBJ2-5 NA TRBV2 CASNPGLAGETQYF
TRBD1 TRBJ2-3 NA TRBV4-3 CASRQRQGTTDTQYF
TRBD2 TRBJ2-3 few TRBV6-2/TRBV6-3 CATLSGRFTDTQYF
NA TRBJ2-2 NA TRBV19 CASSTPFPGAGTGELFF
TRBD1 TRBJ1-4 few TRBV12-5 CASGLFTGTGNEKLFF